These 20 T cell receptor beta chains came from one sample sequenced in a study of cytomegalovirus exposure and HLA in healthy donors. The study ran its PCR with 60 Vbeta and 13 Jbeta primers. Method: immunoSEQ multiplex PCR; TCRdb's copy keeps in-frame clones and lacks some. The repertoire consists of 150,000 to 200,000 clones, with around 80% occurring once and the leading ten covering under 2.5%. The specimen sequenced was PBMCs. Receptors originate from a woman in her twenties or thirties in good health and CMV-seropositive.

The chain combines TRBV9 with TRBJ1-4; D is unclear. There are 12 residues in the CDR3. V lost 7 bases to trimming and J lost 4 bases, with 8 bases between them. Germline loops: CDR1 SGDLS, CDR2 YYNGEE. CDR3 residues: CASGLGNEKLFF. The CDR3 nucleotides are TGTGCCAGCGGGCTCGGTAATGAAAAACTGTTTTTT.

V gene TRBV11-1 combines with J gene TRBJ2-7; perhaps TRBD2 as D (7 bases). The CDR3 sequence is 16 residues long. The germline V gene encodes CDR1 SGHAT and CDR2 FQDESV (reference sequence). Trimming took 5 bases from V and 1 from J, leaving 18 bases between them. For the CDR3, the DNA is TGTGCCAGCAGCCCACTAGGGGGGGCGGTTTCCTACGAGCAGTACTTC. Amino acid sequence: CASSPLGGAVSYEQYF.

J is TRBJ1-5 and V is TRBV28, with TRBD1 as a possible D gene (6 bases). This CDR3 comprises 12 residues. Germline loops: CDR1 MDHEN, CDR2 SYDVKM. Trimming took off 7 bases at V and 4 bases at J, with 8 bases between the two ends. CDR3 amino acids: CASTQGNQPQHF. For the CDR3, the DNA is TGTGCCAGCACCCAGGGGAATCAGCCCCAGCATTTT.

This clone was observed a few times. This chain connects TRBV4-2 to TRBJ2-3; TRBD2 matches at 12 bases. The ends lost 0 bases at V and 6 bases at J; junction bases unmatched: 10. The CDR3 contains 18 residues. Germline V gene sequence: CDR1 LGHNA, CDR2 YNFKEQ. This chain's CDR3 is CASSQEPGLAGARDTQYF. CDR3 DNA sequence: TGTGCCAGCAGCCAAGAACCGGGACTAGCGGGTGCCAGGGATACGCAGTATTTT.

This chain links TRBV7-6 with TRBJ1-2; TRBD1 agrees at 10 bases. CDR3 size: 16 residues. With 4 bases clipped from V and 4 bases from J, the junction kept 9 bases outside the gene matches. Per germline, CDR1 SGHVS and CDR2 FNYEAQ. The CDR3 nucleotides are TGTGCCAGCAGCTCATCGACAGGGGGCGTTCGCTATGGCTACACCTTC. Protein sequence: CASSSSTGGVRYGYTF.

The rearrangement joins TRBV5-4 to TRBJ1-1; D may be TRBD1 (6 bases). Germline-derived CDR1 and CDR2 are SGHNT and YYREEE (reference sequence). The CDR3 has 13 amino acids. The V end was cut by 4 bases, the J end by 3 bases, with 10 bases between. The CDR3 DNA is TGTGCCAGCAGCCCCAGGGGATACACTGAAGCTTTCTTT. Its protein is CASSPRGYTEAFF. The entire variable domain, with the rest obtained from reference TRBV5-4 and TRBJ1-1, is as follows: ETGVTQSPTHLIKTRGQQVTLRCSSQSGHNTVSWYQQALGQGPQFIFQYYREEENGRGNFPPRFSGLQFPNYSSELNVNALELDDSALYLCASSPRGYTEAFFGQGTRLTVV.

This clone was seen a few times. The rearrangement joins TRBV6-5 to TRBJ1-2; a weak D match, TRBD1 (6 bases). CDR1 and CDR2 from the germline V gene are MNHEY and SVGAGI. The V gene lost 6 bases and the J gene lost 0 bases, with 14 bases spanning the gap. This CDR3 has 15 residues. Here the CDR3 reads CASRPSGEANYGYTF. CDR3 bases: TGTGCCAGCAGACCCTCAGGGGAAGCTAACTATGGCTACACCTTC.

The chain is built from TRBV11-2 and TRBJ2-5, with 7 bases identical to TRBD1. The closer fit of TRBJ2-7 to the DNA end suggests the J call may be wrong. The CDR3 covers 15 residues. The V gene's germline CDR1 is SGHAT and CDR2 FQNNGV. CDR3 protein: CASSLDVQGVYEQYF. The CDR3 DNA is TGTGCCAGCAGCTTAGATGTGCAGGGGGTTTACGAGCAGTACTTC.

The genes are TRBV27 and TRBJ2-5; TRBD1 might be the D (7 bases). Looked up from germline, CDR1 is MNHEY and CDR2 is SMNVEV (reference sequence). V dropped 5 bases and J dropped 2 bases, with 15 bases sitting between them. The CDR3 contains 15 residues. The CDR3 is CASSRGGRGQETQYF. DNA for the CDR3: TGTGCCAGCAGTCGAGGGGGCCGGGGGCAAGAGACCCAGTACTTC.

The chain links TRBV4-1 to TRBJ2-3; 8 bases are a match to TRBD2. This CDR3 spans 17 amino acids. J lost 3 bases, V lost 0 bases, and 8 bases had no gene match. From germline, CDR1 is MGHRA and CDR2 YSYEKL. CDR3 residues: CASSQDPRGGRTDTQYF. In DNA form, the CDR3 reads TGCGCCAGCAGCCAAGATCCACGGGGGGGCCGGACAGATACGCAGTATTTT.

This chain connects TRBV7-2 to TRBJ1-6, with 11 positions matching TRBD1. CDR3 length equals 16 residues. CDR1 SGHTA and CDR2 FQGNSA come from the germline V gene. V lost 5 bases, J lost 12 bases, and 12 bases stayed unmatched. The CDR3 nucleotides read TGTGCCAGCAGCAAGCGGTCCGGGACAGGGGGGCTACCCCTCCACTTT. Amino acids: CASSKRSGTGGLPLHF.

This chain uses TRBV19 with TRBJ2-3, with TRBD1 identical over 8 bases. J was trimmed by 2 bases and V by 5 bases; bases with no gene match: 3. The V gene's germline CDR1 is LNHDA and CDR2 SQIVND (reference sequence). The CDR3 loop spans 14 amino acids. The CDR3 spells CASSVRGPTDTQYF. The CDR3 DNA follows: TGTGCCAGTAGTGTCAGGGGGCCCACAGATACGCAGTATTTT.

This chain links TRBV7-9 with TRBJ1-2; 7 nucleotides agree with TRBD1. Trimming at V came to 6 bases and at J to 8 bases, leaving 12 bases not matched to a gene. Germline CDR1 is SEHNR and CDR2 is FQNEAQ (reference sequence). The CDR3 is made up of 14 amino acids. The CDR3 region has the DNA TGTGCCAGCAGGGTCGACAGGGTTTCGGGGGGCTACACCTTC. Its translation is CASRVDRVSGGYTF.

The table lists this clone with a few counts. The J gene is TRBJ2-1, the V gene TRBV7-2; TRBD2 matches at 10 bases. With 1 base clipped from V and 9 bases from J, the junction kept 9 bases outside the gene matches. The CDR3 has 16 amino acids. Per the germline V gene, CDR1 is SGHTA and CDR2 is FQGNSA. DNA of the CDR3: TGTGCCAGCAGCTTAGTCGTAAGCGGGGGGGCGGCTGAGCAGTTCTTC. The encoded protein is CASSLVVSGGAAEQFF.

This clone was counted a few times. V and J are TRBV6-5 and TRBJ2-7; 9 bases align to TRBD1. V trimming: 4 bases; J trimming: 4 bases; junction bases outside the gene matches: 5. Germline V CDR1 and CDR2: MNHEY, SVGAGI. This CDR3 spans 14 amino acids. The DNA of the CDR3 is TGTGCCAGCAGTTGGCGGACAGGGGAATACGAGCAGTACTTC. This encodes CASSWRTGEYEQYF.

The chain couples TRBV7-9 to TRBJ2-2; a weak D match, TRBD2 (5 bases). V was clipped by 4 bases and J by 0 bases, with 12 bases between them. The germline CDR1 and CDR2 sequences are SEHNR and FQNEAQ (reference sequence). The CDR3 covers 16 residues. This CDR3 reads CASSWTLSPNTGELFF. Written as DNA, the CDR3 is TGTGCCAGCAGCTGGACTCTGTCGCCGAACACCGGGGAGCTGTTTTTT.

This chain joins TRBV28 and TRBJ2-3; 10 nucleotides align to TRBD2. Germline loops: CDR1 MDHEN, CDR2 SYDVKM. The trim removed 5 bases at V and 6 bases at J, leaving 14 bases unmatched. The CDR3 loop spans 17 amino acids. The CDR3 DNA reads as TGTGCCAGCAGTGGGGGAGCGGGGGGGCCAGAGGGGGATACGCAGTATTTT. It codes for CASSGGAGGPEGDTQYF.

This clone has just one count. This chain uses TRBV5-8 with TRBJ1-5; maybe TRBD1 (6 bases). The CDR3 has 18 residues. The V gene's germline CDR1 is SGHTS and CDR2 YDEGEE. V lost 3 bases, J lost 0 bases, and 19 bases lay in between. As DNA, the CDR3 is TGTGCCAGCAGCTCTCTACCGGGACACGGGTATAGCAATCAGCCCCAGCATTTT. This sequence encodes CASSSLPGHGYSNQPQHF. Full variable domain (rest looked up from reference TRBV5-8 and TRBJ1-5): EAGVTQSPTHLIKTRGQQATLRCSPISGHTSVYWYQQALGLGLQFLLWYDEGEERNRGNFPPRFSGRQFPNYSSELNVNALELEDSALYLCASSSLPGHGYSNQPQHFGDGTRLSIL.

This chain uses TRBV12-5 with TRBJ2-5, with D perhaps matching TRBD1 (6 bases). Germline CDR1 and CDR2: LGHNT and FRNRAP. Trimming pared 1 base from V and 4 bases from J, leaving 13 bases between. The CDR3 covers 15 residues. The CDR3 sequence: CASGLAPHRVETQYF. CDR3 nucleotides: TGTGCTAGTGGTTTGGCCCCCCACAGGGTAGAGACCCAGTACTTC.

V gene TRBV4-3 combines with J gene TRBJ2-1, with D maybe TRBD1 (6 bases). Germline CDR1 LGHNA, CDR2 YSLEER. With 0 bases removed from V and 6 bases from J, the gap between germline ends came to 15 bases. There are 16 residues in the CDR3. The CDR3 nucleotides read TGCGCCAGCAGCCAAGATCACGGACAGTTGTTCAATGAGCAGTTCTTC. Its translation: CASSQDHGQLFNEQFF.